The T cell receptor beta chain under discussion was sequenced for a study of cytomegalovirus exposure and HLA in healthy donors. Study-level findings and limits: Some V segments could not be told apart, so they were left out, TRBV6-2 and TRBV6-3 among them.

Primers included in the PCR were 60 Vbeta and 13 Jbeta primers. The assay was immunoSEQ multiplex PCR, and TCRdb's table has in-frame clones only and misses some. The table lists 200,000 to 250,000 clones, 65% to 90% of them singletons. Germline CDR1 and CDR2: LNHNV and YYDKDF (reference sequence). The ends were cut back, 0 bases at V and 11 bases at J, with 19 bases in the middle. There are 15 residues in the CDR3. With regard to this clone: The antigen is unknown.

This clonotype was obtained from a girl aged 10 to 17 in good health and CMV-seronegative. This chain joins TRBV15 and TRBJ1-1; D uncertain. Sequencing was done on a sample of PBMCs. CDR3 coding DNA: TGTGCCACCAGCAGAGACCGCCAGACCAGCACGCGGGCTTTCTTT. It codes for CATSRDRQTSTRAFF. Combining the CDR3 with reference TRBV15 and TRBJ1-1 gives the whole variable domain DAMVIQNPRYQVTQFGKPVTLSCSQTLNHNVMYWYQQKSSQAPKLLFHYYDKDFNNEADTPDNFQSRRPNTSFCFLDIRSPGLGDTAMYLCATSRDRQTSTRAFFGQGTRLTVV.